The 20 T cell receptor beta chains in this list originate from one sample, sequenced in a study of shared clonotypes between healthy human individuals. Method: immunoSEQ multiplex PCR; TCRdb's copy keeps in-frame clones and lacks some. The data show about 380,000 clones, with about 96% seen just once and approximately 0.32% held by the top ten. The specimen sequenced was memory CD8+ T cells sorted from blood. Subset specified: CD45RO+ cells pooled with CCR7-negative TemRA cells. The receptors come from a man aged 25-40 years in good health.

This rearrangement joins TRBV4-2 to TRBJ2-2; TRBD2 is a possible D gene (5 bases). CDR1 and CDR2 (germline): LGHNA, YNFKEQ. The V gene lost 0 bases and the J gene lost 9 bases, with 14 bases spanning the gap. This CDR3 contains 15 residues. For the CDR3, the DNA is TGTGCCAGCAGCCAAGAACGCACAGCGGTGAGGGAGCTGTTTTTT. It yields the protein CASSQERTAVRELFF.

Remarks on this clone: The sample holds other DNA sequences that translate to the same CDR3. The CDR3 nucleotides are TGCAGCGTTGGGGGTTATGGCTACACCTTC. Translating it yields CSVGGYGYTF. This chain connects TRBV29-1 to TRBJ1-2; D ambiguous. Trimming cost V 4 bases and J 5 bases, with 5 bases left between them. Germline CDR1 SQVTM, CDR2 ANQGSEA. The CDR3 loop spans 10 amino acids.

The rearrangement uses TRBV9 and TRBJ2-1; D is undetermined. With 0 bases removed from V and 6 bases from J, the gap between germline ends came to 7 bases. Germline V gene data show CDR1 as SGDLS and CDR2 as YYNGEE. CDR3 length: 13 residues. The DNA for the CDR3 is TGTGCCAGCAGCGTAGGGGTTAGCAATGAGCAGTTCTTC. Its protein is CASSVGVSNEQFF.

The V call is TRBV28, the J call TRBJ2-2, with D perhaps being TRBD1 or TRBD2 (5 bases each). V lost 10 bases and J lost 2, with 11 bases in between. The CDR3 is 13 residues long. Looked up from germline, CDR1 is MDHEN and CDR2 is SYDVKM. DNA for the CDR3: TGTGCCATCAGGGACGGAAACACCGGGGAGCTGTTTTTT. Translating it yields CAIRDGNTGELFF.

CDR3 loop: CASSVTSGHSYEQYF. CDR3 nucleotide sequence: TGTGCCAGCAGCGTGACCTCGGGACACTCCTACGAGCAGTACTTC. The chain links TRBV7-2 to TRBJ2-7, with D maybe TRBD1 (6 bases). Germline CDR1 is SGHTA and CDR2 is FQGNSA. The CDR3 consists of 15 residues. V lost 5 bases to trimming and J lost 0 bases, with 14 bases between them.

The rearrangement links TRBV29-1 to TRBJ2-7; D may correspond to TRBD1 or TRBD2 (5 bases each). The CDR3 is 12 amino acids. Trimming cost V 8 bases and J 4 bases, with 15 bases left between them. CDR1 is SQVTM and CDR2 is ANQGSEA in the germline V gene. As DNA, the CDR3 is TGCAGCTACGTGGGGGTTGGGTACGAGCAGTACTTC. Its translation: CSYVGVGYEQYF.

The V and J genes are TRBV28 and TRBJ2-1; a weak D match, TRBD1 (5 bases). Germline-derived CDR1 and CDR2 are MDHEN and SYDVKM. Trimming took 5 bases from V and 0 from J, leaving 14 bases between them. The CDR3 runs to 16 residues. CDR3 residues: CASSEVRVGSYNEQFF. CDR3 nucleotide sequence: TGTGCCAGCAGTGAAGTCAGGGTAGGCTCCTACAATGAGCAGTTCTTC.

The chain combines TRBV7-9 with TRBJ1-6, with no clear D. The germline V gene has CDR1 SEHNR and CDR2 FQNEAQ (reference sequence). The CDR3 is made up of 15 amino acids. The V end was cut by 7 bases, the J end by 6 bases, with 16 bases between. The CDR3 DNA reads as TGTGCCAGCATGCGGGTTGAGAATACTAATTCACCCCTCCACTTT. It codes for CASMRVENTNSPLHF.

The J gene is TRBJ2-7, the V gene TRBV7-9; TRBD2 is a possible D gene (5 bases). Germline lookup yields CDR1 SEHNR and CDR2 FQNEAQ (reference sequence). V was cut by 4 bases and J by 0 bases, with 10 bases left in between. The CDR3 has 14 residues. CDR3 sequence reads: CASSSSGYSYEQYF. For the CDR3, the DNA is TGTGCCAGCAGCTCCAGCGGTTACTCCTACGAGCAGTACTTC.

This rearrangement joins TRBV2 to TRBJ2-7, with 11 bases aligning to TRBD2. Germline trimming cut 6 bases from V and 0 bases from J; bases unmatched to any gene: 4. This CDR3 region has 15 residues. Germline assignment: CDR1 SNHLY and CDR2 FYNNEI. The CDR3 sequence is CASSLGLAGSYEQYF. CDR3 nucleotides: TGTGCCAGCAGCCTAGGACTAGCGGGCTCCTACGAGCAGTACTTC.

The chain joins TRBV9 to TRBJ2-5, with 7 nucleotides matching TRBD1. The CDR3 is 15 residues long. J gave up 5 bases and V 0 bases, and 7 bases lay outside the gene matches. CDR1 is SGDLS, CDR2 YYNGEE, per germline. In nucleotides, the CDR3 is TGTGCCAGCAGCGTAGGGGTAGGGGGCGATGAGACCCAGTACTTC. Its protein product is CASSVGVGGDETQYF.

Regarding this clone: This CDR3 is also generated by other DNA sequences in the sample. The V call is TRBV19, the J call TRBJ2-3, with D tentatively TRBD1 or TRBD2 (5 bases each). V shed 3 bases and J shed 3 bases, with 7 bases lying between them. The germline CDR1 and CDR2 sequences are LNHDA and SQIVND (reference sequence). The CDR3 covers 13 residues. CDR3 DNA: TGTGCCAGTAGTATTTGGGGGACAGATACGCAGTATTTT. This sequence encodes CASSIWGTDTQYF. Full variable domain (missing parts from reference TRBV19 and TRBJ2-3): DGGITQSPKYLFRKEGQNVTLSCEQNLNHDAMYWYRQDPGQGLRLIYYSQIVNDFQKGDIAEGYSVSREKKESFPLTVTSAQKNPTAFYLCASSIWGTDTQYFGPGTRLTVL.

Regarding this clone: This sample includes further DNA sequences coding for the same CDR3. The chain is built from TRBV6-1 and TRBJ2-1; D might be TRBD1 (7 bases). CDR3 size: 13 residues. The V end was cut by 2 bases, the J end by 7 bases, with 9 bases between. The germline CDR1 and CDR2 sequences are MNHNS and SASEGT. The CDR3 DNA is TGTGCCAGCAGTGAACAGGGGGGAAATGAGCAGTTCTTC. It translates to CASSEQGGNEQFF.

The rearrangement links TRBV5-4 to TRBJ1-2; D not certain. Trimming removed 4 bases at V and 3 bases at J, with 10 bases between. The germline V gene encodes CDR1 SGHNT and CDR2 YYREEE (reference sequence). This CDR3 has 13 residues. In DNA form, the CDR3 reads TGTGCCAGCAGCCGTAAAGGGTACTATGGCTACACCTTC. Its translation is CASSRKGYYGYTF.

V and J are TRBV28 and TRBJ2-5; no clear D gene. Trimming shortened V by 7 bases and J by 5 bases, and 17 bases separated the two germline ends. This CDR3 is 14 amino acids long. Germline V gene data show CDR1 as MDHEN and CDR2 as SYDVKM. The CDR3 sequence is CASTPYSIRETQYF. The CDR3 coding sequence is TGTGCCAGCACCCCATATTCAATCCGGGAGACCCAGTACTTC.

The rearrangement links TRBV6-6 to TRBJ2-7; no reliable D call. Germline CDR1 MNHNY, CDR2 SVGAGI (reference sequence). Trimming left V 2 bases short and J 0 bases short, with 2 bases between. The CDR3 sequence is 12 residues long. CDR3 sequence (DNA): TGTGCCAGCAGTTACGCCTCCTACGAGCAGTACTTC. It yields the protein CASSYASYEQYF.

A single count supports this clone. This sequence joins TRBV13 and TRBJ2-7; no clear D. V shed 3 bases and J shed 0 bases, with 12 bases lying between them. Germline CDR1 and CDR2: PRHDT and FYEKMQ (reference sequence). The length of the CDR3 is 15 residues. The CDR3 region is CASSFGVPPSYEQYF. CDR3 nucleotide sequence: TGTGCCAGCAGCTTTGGGGTTCCCCCCTCCTACGAGCAGTACTTC.

V gene TRBV5-1 combines with J gene TRBJ2-7; possibly TRBD1 for D (6 bases). Trimming cost V 4 bases and J 3 bases, with 11 bases left between them. CDR1 is SGHRS, CDR2 YFSETQ, per germline. This CDR3 is built from 13 residues. The CDR3 protein is CASSPPDSYEQYF. The CDR3 coding sequence is TGCGCCAGCAGCCCCCCGGACAGCTACGAGCAGTACTTC.

The chain employs TRBV28 and TRBJ1-1; tentatively, D is TRBD1 (6 bases). Germline CDR1 reads MDHEN; CDR2 reads SYDVKM. Deletions cut 4 bases from V and 1 base from J, with 16 bases between. This CDR3 has 16 residues. Here the CDR3 reads CASSSGGGGRNTEAFF. In nucleotides, the CDR3 is TGTGCCAGCAGTTCCGGGGGGGGCGGGCGGAACACTGAAGCTTTCTTT.

This clone was detected once. The genes are TRBV28 and TRBJ2-7, with TRBD2 as a possible D gene (6 bases). Germline V gene sequence: CDR1 MDHEN, CDR2 SYDVKM. V was trimmed by 2 bases and J by 3 bases, leaving 11 bases between them. The CDR3 runs 14 residues. The CDR3 spells CASSLTGVIYEQYF. The CDR3, as DNA: TGTGCCAGCAGTTTAACGGGAGTCATCTACGAGCAGTACTTC.